The rows below give T cell receptor beta chains drawn from one sample of a study of technical replicates of blood from a handful of donors. Method: immunoSEQ multiplex PCR; TCRdb's copy keeps in-frame clones and lacks some. The sample shows 75,000 to 95,000 clones, roughly 94% of them seen only once. Specimen: T cells isolated from PBMCs. These receptors were collected from a human donor in good health. Both conserved end residues are part of each CDR3. D genes are given only for firm matches. Not every row has a clone size; where given, it reads once, few, many or a size class.

v_gene	abundance	j_gene	d_gene	CDR3nt	CDR3aa
TRBV9	once	TRBJ1-1	.	TGTGCCAGCAGCGTCTCTCAGGACACCGACCCCACTGAAGCTTTCTTT	CASSVSQDTDPTEAFF
TRBV9	once	TRBJ2-1	TRBD2	TGTGCCAGCAGCGTAAGTATGACTAGCTTCACTGAGCAGTTCTTC	CASSVSMTSFTEQFF
TRBV15	.	TRBJ2-7	.	TGTGCCACCAGCAGAGACAGCGAGCAGTACTTC	CATSRDSEQYF
TRBV28	.	TRBJ1-1	TRBD1	TGTGCCAGCAGAGGCCCGGGACAGGGAAGAAGGTATAACACTGAAGCTTTCTTT	CASRGPGQGRRYNTEAFF
TRBV7-2	.	TRBJ2-1	TRBD2	TGTGCCAGCAGCGCGGCCGGGACTAGAGTCGATGAGCAGTTCTTC	CASSAAGTRVDEQFF
TRBV2	.	TRBJ2-7	.	TGTGCCAGCAGTGCGGAGGGGCCCTACGAGCAGTACTTC	CASSAEGPYEQYF
TRBV7-9	.	TRBJ2-7	TRBD1	TGTGCCAGCAGCCGAAGACAGGGGCCCGAGGGCGAGCAGTACTTC	CASSRRQGPEGEQYF
TRBV27	once	TRBJ1-1	.	TGTGCCAGCAGTTTACTGGGTCCCCGGGGAGCTTTCTTT	CASSLLGPRGAFF
TRBV19	.	TRBJ2-1	TRBD1	TGTGCCAGTAGAGGACAGGGGAGGAATGAGCAGTTCTTC	CASRGQGRNEQFF
TRBV6-1	.	TRBJ1-3	TRBD1	TGTGCCAGCAGGGACACAGGGGACGCTGGAAACACCATATATTTT	CASRDTGDAGNTIYF
TRBV6-5	.	TRBJ1-2	.	TGTGCCAGCCACGCGGGGAACTATGGCTACACCTTC	CASHAGNYGYTF
TRBV5-1	.	TRBJ1-2	.	TGCGCCAGTACCCATACCGGTAACTATGGCTACACCTTC	CASTHTGNYGYTF
TRBV5-1	.	TRBJ2-3	.	TGCGCCAGCAGCTTGGCCGTGGGAGAAGGCACAGATACGCAGTATTTT	CASSLAVGEGTDTQYF
TRBV11-2	.	TRBJ2-7	TRBD2	TGTGCCAGCAGCACCTACACCGGGACTAGGTTCCACGAGCAGTACTTC	CASSTYTGTRFHEQYF
TRBV10-2	once	TRBJ1-5	.	TGCGCCAGCAGTCAGGGAGGAGCTCAGCCCCAGCATTTT	CASSQGGAQPQHF
TRBV11-3	.	TRBJ2-3	.	TGTGCCAGCAGTAGTCCGGGTAGCACAGATACGCAGTATTTT	CASSSPGSTDTQYF
TRBV7-9	.	TRBJ2-1	TRBD1	TGTGCCAGCAGCTATCTCCGGGACAGGGGGCTAAGGGGGAACAATGAGCAGTTCTTC	CASSYLRDRGLRGNNEQFF
TRBV14	.	TRBJ2-7	TRBD2	TGTGCCAGCAGCCCCACTAGCGGGAGTTCCTACGAGCAGTACTTC	CASSPTSGSSYEQYF
TRBV4-1	.	TRBJ1-5	.	TGCGCCAGCAGCCAACCAGGTAGCAATCAGCCCCAGCATTTT	CASSQPGSNQPQHF
TRBV28	.	TRBJ2-7	.	TGTGCCAGCAGTTTCGGTCGGGGTTTCTACGAGCAGTACTTC	CASSFGRGFYEQYF
TRBV5-1	.	TRBJ1-3	TRBD1	TGCGCCAGCAGCTTACCCACCGGGACAGGGGGTGGAAACACCATATATTTT	CASSLPTGTGGGNTIYF
TRBV28	once	TRBJ2-1	.	TGTGCCAGCAGTTTTGAGATGGGACTGGTGGCTCCCCGGCAGTTCTTC	CASSFEMGLVAPRQFF
TRBV5-4	once	TRBJ2-7	TRBD1	TGTGCCAGCAGCAGGACAGGGCCATACGAGCAGTACTTC	CASSRTGPYEQYF
TRBV7-9	.	TRBJ1-1	.	TGTGCCAGCAGCTTAGGGAACAGGGTGGAGGACACTGAAGCTTTCTTT	CASSLGNRVEDTEAFF
TRBV6-5	.	TRBJ1-2	TRBD1	TGTGCCAGCAGTTCCCGGACAGGGAGTACCTATGGCTACACCTTC	CASSSRTGSTYGYTF
TRBV29-1	once	TRBJ2-7	.	TGCAGCGTTTATATAGCCCTCTACGAGCAGTACTTC	CSVYIALYEQYF
TRBV7-9	.	TRBJ1-1	.	TGTGCCAGCAGCGACGGGAGGATTGAAGCTTTCTTT	CASSDGRIEAFF
TRBV27	.	TRBJ2-3	TRBD2	TGTGCCAGCAGTATACTAGCGGGAGGGGGCACAGATACGCAGTATTTT	CASSILAGGGTDTQYF
TRBV27	.	TRBJ2-3	TRBD2	TGTGCCAGCAGTCGAGCGGGGAGATACGATACGCAGTATTTT	CASSRAGRYDTQYF
TRBV28	.	TRBJ2-7	TRBD1	TGTGCCAGCAGCACAGGGGGACCTTTCTACGAGCAGTACTTC	CASSTGGPFYEQYF
TRBV6-1	.	TRBJ1-2	TRBD1	TGTGCCACCACACCCCAGGACAGGAACTATGGCTACACCTTC	CATTPQDRNYGYTF
TRBV7-9	.	TRBJ2-7	TRBD2	TGTGCCAGCACCATAACCGGGTTGGAGCGGGATTACGAGCAGTACTTC	CASTITGLERDYEQYF
TRBV6-1	.	TRBJ1-2	.	TGTGCCAGCAGTGATACCAGGGGTAACTATGGCTACACCTTC	CASSDTRGNYGYTF
TRBV7-9	.	TRBJ2-5	.	TGTGCCAGCAGCTTAGCGTTCGGTTTTACGGAGACCCAGTACTTC	CASSLAFGFTETQYF
TRBV4-1	once	TRBJ1-2	TRBD1	TGCGCCAGCAGCCAAAGGGACAGGGGCCTTTATGGCTACACCTTC	CASSQRDRGLYGYTF
TRBV4-1	once	TRBJ2-7	TRBD2	TGCGCCAGCAGCCTCCGGGGGGCACTGTCACCGGGACTAGCGGGTGAGCAGTACTTC	CASSLRGALSPGLAGEQYF
TRBV5-8	once	TRBJ1-5	TRBD1	TGTGCCAGCACCGAGGACAGGGTAAATCAGCCCCAGCATTTT	CASTEDRVNQPQHF
TRBV9	once	TRBJ2-1	.	TGTGCCAGCAGCGTAGGGAGACTGATGGGTGAGCAGTTCTTC	CASSVGRLMGEQFF
TRBV7-9	once	TRBJ1-2	TRBD1	TGTGCCAGCAGCTCGGGGAGGGGACAGGGGAATGGCTACACCTTC	CASSSGRGQGNGYTF
TRBV5-1	few	TRBJ1-2	.	TGCGCCAGCAGCTCGCAGGATCTGGATGGCTACACCTTC	CASSSQDLDGYTF
TRBV4-2	.	TRBJ2-3	.	TGTGCCATAAGCCCGCAGGGAAACACGGCAGATACGCAGTATTTT	CAISPQGNTADTQYF
TRBV5-6	.	TRBJ1-1	.	TGTGCCAGCAGCTTGGTCCCAAACACTGAAGCTTTCTTT	CASSLVPNTEAFF
TRBV29-1	.	TRBJ2-1	TRBD1	TGCAGCGTTTGGTGGCGGACAGGGACCGATGAGCAGTTCTTC	CSVWWRTGTDEQFF
TRBV2	once	TRBJ1-1	TRBD1	TGTGCCAGCAGTTCCGGGACAGGGTATGTTGAAGCTTTCTTT	CASSSGTGYVEAFF
TRBV7-8	.	TRBJ2-5	TRBD2	TGTGCCAGCAGCTTAGCAACTAGCGGGGTCTATGAGACCCAGTACTTC	CASSLATSGVYETQYF
TRBV7-2	.	TRBJ2-5	TRBD1	TGTGCCAGCAGCTTAAACAGGGGCGGGGAGACCCAGTACTTC	CASSLNRGGETQYF
TRBV25-1	.	TRBJ2-1	TRBD2	TGTGCCAGCACCATAGCGGGAGCAGGCAATGAGCAGTTCTTC	CASTIAGAGNEQFF
TRBV2	few	TRBJ2-7	.	TGTGCCAGCAGTGAACCCGGGAGTCCCCACGAGCAGTACTTC	CASSEPGSPHEQYF
TRBV27	.	TRBJ1-5	TRBD1	TGTGCCAGCAGGCAGGGGGCGTCGAGCAATCAGCCCCAGCATTTT	CASRQGASSNQPQHF
TRBV4-1	once	TRBJ2-7	TRBD2	TGCGCCAGCAGCCAAGAATCGACTAGCGGGGGGAGGTCACACGAGCAGTACTTC	CASSQESTSGGRSHEQYF
TRBV11-2	.	TRBJ2-5	.	TGTGCCAGCAGCCCGGGAGGACAGCTACAAGAGACCCAGTACTTC	CASSPGGQLQETQYF
TRBV7-9	few	TRBJ1-1	.	TGTGCCAGCAGCTTAGAATGGGGAGGCACTGAAGCTTTCTTT	CASSLEWGGTEAFF
TRBV9	.	TRBJ2-1	TRBD1	TGTGCCAGCCATCCCGGGACAGGGTATAATGAGCAGTTCTTC	CASHPGTGYNEQFF
TRBV18	.	TRBJ2-3	.	TGTGCCAGCTCACCGACTCCCGCGGATACGCAGTATTTT	CASSPTPADTQYF